This passage covers 30 T cell receptor beta chains from one sample sequenced in a study of blood T cell repertoires in COVID-19. Clones were read by immunoSEQ multiplex PCR, and TCRdb kept only the in-frame ones, dropping some. Of around 200,000 clones listed, roughly 80% are singletons. The sample consisted of peripheral blood. These receptor sequences come from a human donor in a cohort sampled during active COVID-19.

This clone was observed once. This chain uses TRBV30 with TRBJ1-5; TRBD1 matches 7 bases. The CDR3 is made up of 14 amino acids. Trimming cost V 1 base and J 4 bases; bases outside gene matches: 4. In germline, CDR1 is GTSNPN, CDR2 SVGIG (reference sequence). CDR3 residues: CAWSGPDRNQPQHF. For the CDR3, the DNA is TGTGCCTGGAGTGGACCGGACAGGAATCAGCCCCAGCATTTT.

V and J are TRBV19 and TRBJ2-7; a possible D gene is TRBD2 (6 bases). Trimming stripped 3 bases from V and 4 bases from J, with 13 bases between. Germline V gene sequence: CDR1 LNHDA, CDR2 SQIVND (reference sequence). The CDR3 has 14 residues. The CDR3 protein is CASSISGDNYEQYF. For the CDR3, the DNA is TGTGCCAGTAGTATTTCGGGGGATAATTACGAGCAGTACTTC.

The V and J genes are TRBV4-1 and TRBJ2-2, with 8 bases aligning to TRBD2. V lost 7 bases and J lost 7; bases outside the gene matches: 11. Germline V gene sequence: CDR1 MGHRA, CDR2 YSYEKL. CDR3 length: 15 amino acids. DNA for the CDR3: TGCGCCAGCAATACCGGGAGGGCGAGGGGCGGGGAGCTGTTTTTT. This gives the protein CASNTGRARGGELFF.

The chain employs TRBV11-3 and TRBJ2-7; D gene uncertain. Germline V gene lookup returns CDR1 SGHNT and CDR2 YENEEA. The CDR3 runs to 10 residues. CDR3 in DNA: TGTCCCATAGAAAAACGGAGTGAGTACTTC. Translating it yields CPIEKRSEYF.

The rearrangement links TRBV28 to TRBJ2-7; D not certain. From germline, CDR1 is MDHEN and CDR2 SYDVKM. This CDR3 contains 16 residues. With 2 bases removed from V and 2 bases from J, the gap between germline ends came to 16 bases. The CDR3 loop reads CASSLPQKTGTYEQYF. CDR3 in DNA: TGTGCCAGCAGTTTACCCCAAAAGACGGGTACCTACGAGCAGTACTTC.

V and J are TRBV28 and TRBJ1-6; TRBD1 matches at 9 bases. This CDR3 spans 15 amino acids. Trimming at V came to 5 bases and at J to 7 bases, leaving 6 bases not matched to a gene. CDR1 and CDR2 from the germline V gene are MDHEN and SYDVKM. In DNA, the CDR3 is TGTGCCAGCAGTCCCGCGACAGGGGGAAATTCACCCCTCCACTTT. Amino acid sequence: CASSPATGGNSPLHF.

In this sample, this clone turned up many times. J is TRBJ1-3 and V is TRBV10-3, with D perhaps matching TRBD1 (6 bases). The CDR3 is made up of 14 amino acids. V was cut by 4 bases and J by 7 bases, with 14 bases left in between. In germline, CDR1 is ENHRY, CDR2 SYGVKD. The CDR3 sequence: CAISVGGDLNTIYF. In DNA form, the CDR3 reads TGTGCCATCAGTGTAGGGGGGGACCTGAACACCATATATTTT.

This clone was found a few times. Possible read error: a much larger clone is one base away. CDR3 bases: TGTGCCAGCAGCCTCAGCTCCTACGAGCAGTACTTC. This translates into CASSLSSYEQYF. V and J are TRBV6-2 or TRBV6-3 and TRBJ2-7; no reliable D call. Germline V CDR1 and CDR2: MNHEY, SVGEGT. The CDR3 length is 12 residues. Trimming cost V 6 bases and J 0 bases, with 6 bases left between them.

The rearrangement joins TRBV18 to TRBJ2-7; 8 bases line up with TRBD1. CDR3 length equals 15 residues. Germline trimming cut 3 bases from V and 3 bases from J; bases unmatched to any gene: 7. CDR1 is KGHSH, CDR2 LQKENI, per germline. The CDR3 DNA reads as TGTGCCAGCTCACCCTCCGGGACAGGTTACTACGAGCAGTACTTC. This gives the protein CASSPSGTGYYEQYF.

The chain uses TRBV19 and TRBJ2-1, with TRBD2 matching over 10 bases. Germline V gene data show CDR1 as LNHDA and CDR2 as SQIVND (reference sequence). V was clipped by 1 base and J by 0 bases; unmatched bases: 12. There are 20 residues in the CDR3. The CDR3 here is CASSIVPAGGPRGSYNEQFF. The DNA of the CDR3 is TGTGCCAGTAGTATAGTCCCAGCGGGAGGGCCTAGGGGCTCCTACAATGAGCAGTTCTTC.

The gene calls are TRBV6-5 and TRBJ2-7; tentatively, D is TRBD1 (5 bases). The CDR3 has 14 residues. CDR1 is MNHEY, CDR2 SVGAGI, per germline. V was clipped by 4 bases and J by 0 bases, with 10 bases between them. CDR3 DNA: TGTGCCAGCAGTTCCGGACACAGCTCCTACGAGCAGTACTTC. Protein product: CASSSGHSSYEQYF.

The rearrangement joins TRBV14 to TRBJ2-1, with 7 bases that match TRBD2. With 6 bases clipped from V and 8 bases from J, the junction kept 16 bases outside the gene matches. The CDR3 runs to 16 residues. CDR1 and CDR2 from the germline V gene are SGHDN and FVKESK. The CDR3 protein is CASSRNGGSGSYEQFF. The CDR3 DNA follows: TGTGCCAGCAGTCGGAATGGCGGGAGTGGATCGTATGAGCAGTTCTTC.

This clone was seen a handful of times. This chain joins TRBV7-8 and TRBJ1-5; TRBD1 matches at 7 bases. Germline CDR1 reads SGHVS; CDR2 reads FQNEAQ. Trimming took 2 bases from V and 8 from J; bases not matched to a gene: 9. The length of the CDR3 is 15 residues. The CDR3: CASSLSAGGREPQHF. The DNA for the CDR3 is TGTGCCAGCAGCTTATCCGCAGGGGGGCGGGAGCCCCAGCATTTT.

V gene TRBV30 combines with J gene TRBJ1-1; 8 bases fit TRBD1. This CDR3 region has 17 residues. From germline, CDR1 is GTSNPN and CDR2 SVGIG (reference sequence). V lost 2 bases to trimming and J lost 7 bases; unmatched junction nucleotides: 18. DNA for the CDR3: TGTGCCTGGAGTAGTCCCGGCAGGGGGCGGATGGGGGGTGAAGCTTTCTTT. Translated, it gives CAWSSPGRGRMGGEAFF.

This chain uses TRBV12-5 with TRBJ2-2; no definite D call. Trimming pared 0 bases from V and 0 bases from J, leaving 8 bases between. The CDR3 contains 16 residues. CDR1 and CDR2 (germline): LGHNT, FRNRAP. Here the CDR3 DNA reads TGTGCTAGTGGTTTGGTAGCCACAGCGAACACCGGGGAGCTGTTTTTT. Amino acids: CASGLVATANTGELFF.

This clone was counted a few times. The rearrangement uses TRBV7-9 and TRBJ1-1, with unresolved D. The CDR3 contains 12 residues. V was cut by 7 bases and J by 4 bases, with 10 bases left in between. CDR1 and CDR2 from the germline V gene are SEHNR and FQNEAQ (reference sequence). In DNA form, the CDR3 reads TGTGCCAGCACCGGGCCCCCCACTGAAGCTTTCTTT. Amino acid sequence: CASTGPPTEAFF.

This chain connects TRBV5-4 to TRBJ2-7; 12 nucleotides match TRBD1. The CDR3 loop spans 15 amino acids. V gave up 2 bases and J gave up 3 bases; unmatched junction bases: 3. From germline, CDR1 is SGHNT and CDR2 YYREEE (reference sequence). The CDR3 region has the DNA TGTGCCAGCAGCTTCGGGACAGGGGGCGTCTACGAGCAGTACTTC. Amino acids: CASSFGTGGVYEQYF.

The V and J genes are TRBV5-6 and TRBJ1-4; D might be TRBD1 (6 bases). This CDR3 contains 15 residues. V gave up 1 base and J gave up 2 bases, with 9 bases separating them. CDR1 and CDR2 (germline): SGHDT, YYEEEE. CDR3 coding DNA: TGTGCCAGCAGCTTGCCAGGGGATACTAATGAAAAACTGTTTTTT. Its protein product is CASSLPGDTNEKLFF.

V is TRBV16 and J is TRBJ2-1; D uncertain. The CDR3 is made up of 14 amino acids. Trimming removed 0 bases at V and 6 bases at J, with 9 bases between. Germline V CDR1 and CDR2: KGHSY, FQNENV. The CDR3 loop is CASSQSRLSNEQFF. The CDR3 DNA follows: TGTGCCAGCAGCCAATCGCGCCTCTCCAATGAGCAGTTCTTC.

The chain employs TRBV5-1 and TRBJ2-3, with 8 nucleotides matching TRBD1. CDR1 is SGHRS, CDR2 YFSETQ, per germline. This CDR3 has 14 residues. V dropped 3 bases and J dropped 4; count of bases not matched to a gene: 4. This CDR3 is CASSSGQGPDTQYF. DNA for the CDR3: TGCGCCAGCAGCTCAGGACAGGGTCCAGATACGCAGTATTTT.

The rearrangement links TRBV27 to TRBJ2-7; 12 bases are a match to TRBD2. The CDR3 is 15 residues long. V shed 5 bases and J 5 bases; nucleotides not matched to a gene: 7. Germline lookup yields CDR1 MNHEY and CDR2 SMNVEV (reference sequence). The CDR3 DNA follows: TGTGCCAGCAGTCCGACTAGCGGGAGTCTCCACGAGCAGTACTTC. The encoded protein is CASSPTSGSLHEQYF.

The gene calls are TRBV28 and TRBJ2-3; 14 nucleotides agree with TRBD2. The CDR3 totals 17 residues. Germline V gene lookup returns CDR1 MDHEN and CDR2 SYDVKM. V lost 5 bases, J lost 4 bases, and 8 bases stayed unmatched. CDR3 DNA sequence: TGTGCCAGCAGTACCCTGACTAGCGGGAGGGCCTCAGATACGCAGTATTTT. This sequence encodes CASSTLTSGRASDTQYF.

The chain joins TRBV5-5 to TRBJ1-2; 9 bases align to TRBD1. Germline V gene sequence: CDR1 SGHKS, CDR2 YYEKEE (reference sequence). With V trimmed by 2 bases and J by 9 bases, 11 bases remained unmatched. CDR3 size: 15 residues. DNA for the CDR3: TGTGCCAGCAGCTTATTACAGGGGGCGCCGAGGCGCTACACCTTC. Residues: CASSLLQGAPRRYTF. Filled out from reference TRBV5-5 and TRBJ1-2, the complete variable domain reads DAGVTQSPTHLIKTRGQQVTLRCSPISGHKSVSWYQQVLGQGPQFIFQYYEKEERGRGNFPDRFSARQFPNYSSELNVNALLLGDSALYLCASSLLQGAPRRYTFGSGTRLTVV.

The rearrangement links TRBV7-2 to TRBJ2-7; TRBD1 agrees at 8 bases. With V trimmed by 5 bases and J by 4 bases, 10 bases remained unmatched. CDR1 and CDR2 (germline): SGHTA, FQGNSA. CDR3 length: 15 amino acids. This CDR3 is CASSKEGTGRYEQYF. CDR3 DNA sequence: TGTGCCAGCAGCAAAGAAGGGACAGGAAGATACGAGCAGTACTTC. Combining the CDR3 with reference TRBV7-2 and TRBJ2-7 gives the whole variable domain GAGVSQSPSNKVTEKGKDVELRCDPISGHTALYWYRQSLGQGLEFLIYFQGNSAPDKSGLPSDRFSAERTGGSVSTLTIQRTQQEDSAVYLCASSKEGTGRYEQYFGPGTRLTVT.

The chain uses TRBV6-5 and TRBJ1-2; 8 nucleotides agree with TRBD1. In germline, CDR1 is MNHEY, CDR2 SVGAGI. The CDR3 has 15 residues. J gave up 4 bases and V 7 bases, and 11 bases lay outside the gene matches. CDR3 residues: CASKQDRDGLYGYTF. CDR3 DNA: TGTGCCAGCAAACAGGACAGGGATGGGCTCTATGGCTACACCTTC.

The chain links TRBV7-3 to TRBJ1-4; D remains ambiguous. The germline gives CDR1 SGHTA, CDR2 FQGTGA. The CDR3 sequence is 17 residues long. The V gene lost 2 bases and the J gene lost 8 bases, with 21 bases spanning the gap. Written as DNA, the CDR3 is TGTGCCAGCAGCTTAGTCATCGAATCCCAAAGGAGGGAAAAACTGTTTTTT. Its translation is CASSLVIESQRREKLFF.

The CDR3 loop is CASSQRTSGAYEQYF. In DNA, the CDR3 is TGCGCCAGCAGCCAACGGACTAGCGGGGCCTACGAGCAGTACTTC. V is TRBV4-1 and J is TRBJ2-7; 12 bases fit TRBD2. V shed 2 bases and J 2 bases; nucleotides not matched to a gene: 1. The CDR3 runs to 15 residues. Germline assignment: CDR1 MGHRA and CDR2 YSYEKL.

The rearrangement uses TRBV13 and TRBJ1-1, with 8 bases lining up with TRBD1. V lost 4 bases to trimming and J lost 9 bases; unmatched junction nucleotides: 16. The CDR3 sequence is 16 residues long. Germline loops: CDR1 PRHDT, CDR2 FYEKMQ (reference sequence). The CDR3: CASSSRQGTHYLKAFF. Here the CDR3 DNA reads TGTGCCAGCAGCTCCCGACAGGGGACCCATTACCTTAAAGCTTTCTTT.

V gene TRBV9 combines with J gene TRBJ2-1; 7 bases match TRBD2. The V segment lost 0 bases and the J segment 1 base; nucleotides outside the gene matches: 4. The CDR3 is made up of 16 amino acids. Germline V gene data show CDR1 as SGDLS and CDR2 as YYNGEE. Here the CDR3 reads CASSVGGSGSYNEQFF. For the CDR3, the DNA is TGTGCCAGCAGCGTAGGGGGTAGCGGGTCCTACAATGAGCAGTTCTTC.

J is TRBJ1-4 and V is TRBV6-2 or TRBV6-3, with D tentatively TRBD1 (6 bases). This CDR3 is built from 14 residues. Germline lookup yields CDR1 MNHEY and CDR2 SVGEGT. V lost 6 bases to trimming and J lost 4 bases, with 12 bases between them. In nucleotides, the CDR3 is TGTGCCAGCAGCTGGACAGCCCTTAATGAAAAACTGTTTTTT. Translating gives CASSWTALNEKLFF.